This is a list of T cell receptor beta chains from one sample in a study of T cells in localized non-small cell lung cancer. Measured with immunoSEQ multiplex PCR; TCRdb has only the in-frame clones, and not every one. The table includes about 1,700 clones, almost 30% detected once. Source: normal lung tissue next to the tumor, taken before any cancer treatment. All receptors derive from a male donor aged 60 or over with stage II squamous cell lung carcinoma. CDR3s include the opening cysteine and the closing phenylalanine or tryptophan. D genes are given only for firm matches. Size values are once, few and many counts, or a class for expanded clones, and some rows have none.

.,TRBV7-5,TRBJ2-2,.,CASSLDGTSGTGELFF,TGTGCCAGCAGCTTGGACGGGACTAGCGGCACCGGGGAGCTGTTTTTT
TRBD2,TRBV29-1,TRBJ2-3,.,CSVTSSGTGDTQYF,TGCAGCGTTACCTCTAGCGGGACGGGTGATACGCAGTATTTT
TRBD1,TRBV9,TRBJ1-5,.,CASREGTGDLSQPQHF,TGTGCCAGCAGGGAAGGGACAGGGGATCTGTCTCAGCCCCAGCATTTT
TRBD1,TRBV19,TRBJ1-1,.,CASRDRSGAMNTEAFF,TGTGCCAGTAGGGACAGGAGTGGGGCCATGAACACTGAAGCTTTCTTT
.,TRBV6-8,TRBJ2-7,medium-sized,CASSDLEGDASYEQYF,TGTGCCAGCAGTGATTTGGAGGGAGATGCGTCCTACGAGCAGTACTTC
TRBD2,TRBV11-3,TRBJ2-3,.,CASSLGMGGVGDTQYF,TGTGCCAGCAGCTTAGGCATGGGAGGGGTAGGGGATACGCAGTATTTT
.,TRBV25-1,TRBJ1-6,large,CASSEPRGGAYSPLHF,TGTGCCAGCAGTGAACCAAGGGGCGGCGCGTATTCACCCCTCCACTTT
.,TRBV6-8,TRBJ2-6,.,CAISPSGIPSGANVLTF,TGTGCCATCAGCCCCTCCGGGATCCCCTCTGGGGCCAACGTCCTGACTTTC
.,TRBV11-3,TRBJ1-6,few,CASSPGKGDPNSPLHF,TGTGCCAGCAGCCCGGGCAAGGGCGACCCTAATTCACCCCTCCACTTT
TRBD2,TRBV9,TRBJ2-3,.,CASSQGGDTQYF,TGTGCCAGCAGCCAGGGAGGGGATACGCAGTATTTT
.,TRBV11-3,TRBJ1-1,medium-sized,CASSFGRANTEAFF,TGTGCCAGCAGCTTCGGGCGGGCGAACACTGAAGCTTTCTTT
.,TRBV5-1,TRBJ1-2,.,CASSLAAGKDGYTF,TGCGCCAGCAGCTTGGCCGCGGGAAAGGACGGCTACACCTTC
.,TRBV28,TRBJ1-5,hyperexpanded,CASSITPRSRDQPQHF,TGTGCCAGCAGTATAACCCCCAGGTCGAGGGATCAGCCCCAGCATTTT
.,TRBV6-8,TRBJ1-5,medium-sized,CASSQWNQPQHF,TGTGCCAGCAGCCAATGGAATCAGCCCCAGCATTTT
TRBD1,TRBV9,TRBJ2-1,few,CASSDRVKGQFF,TGTGCCAGCAGTGACAGGGTAAAGGGGCAGTTCTTC
.,TRBV28,TRBJ2-2,.,CASSSPGGTEHTGELFF,TGTGCCAGCAGTTCTCCAGGCGGGACAGAACACACCGGGGAGCTGTTTTTT
.,TRBV6-8,TRBJ2-5,large,CASSSWGAKAQYF,TGTGCCAGCAGCTCTTGGGGGGCAAAGGCCCAGTACTTC
.,TRBV5-1,TRBJ2-2,.,CASSLFPPNLNANTGELFF,TGCGCCAGCAGCTTGTTTCCTCCGAACCTAAACGCGAACACCGGGGAGCTGTTTTTT
.,TRBV11-3,TRBJ1-2,few,CASSLEQDYYGYTF,TGTGCCAGCAGCTTAGAACAGGATTACTATGGCTACACCTTC
.,TRBV9,TRBJ2-3,few,CASTKETGGTDTQYF,TGTGCCAGCACGAAAGAGACGGGAGGCACAGATACGCAGTATTTT
.,TRBV19,TRBJ1-1,.,CASSSLNLNTEAFF,TGTGCCAGTAGTTCTCTTAACTTGAACACTGAAGCTTTCTTT
.,TRBV15,TRBJ2-3,.,CATSIRSWMGTDTQYF,TGTGCCACCAGCATCAGGTCCTGGATGGGCACAGATACGCAGTATTTT
.,TRBV10-3,TRBJ1-4,few,CASDPGNEKLFF,TGTGCCAGCGATCCGGGTAATGAAAAACTGTTTTTT
TRBD1,TRBV11-3,TRBJ2-7,.,CASSPDRAEHNEQYF,TGTGCCAGCAGCCCCGACAGGGCCGAACATAACGAGCAGTACTTC
TRBD1,TRBV28,TRBJ1-6,few,CASSRGTEENSPLHF,TGTGCCAGCAGCCGAGGGACAGAGGAAAATTCACCCCTCCACTTT
TRBD1,TRBV15,TRBJ1-3,.,CASSVDRVGGNTIYF,TGTGCCAGCAGCGTAGACAGGGTGGGGGGAAACACCATATATTTT
TRBD1,TRBV29-1,TRBJ1-2,.,CSVGGQGPDGDYGYTF,TGCAGCGTGGGGGGACAGGGGCCCGACGGAGACTATGGCTACACCTTC
.,TRBV28,TRBJ1-1,.,CASSLWSVNTEAFF,TGTGCCAGCAGTTTATGGTCGGTGAACACTGAAGCTTTCTTT
.,TRBV11-3,TRBJ2-3,few,CASSREGGYGTDTQYF,TGTGCCAGCAGCCGCGAAGGGGGGTATGGGACAGATACGCAGTATTTT
.,TRBV11-3,TRBJ2-6,few,CASSLVGGTGANVLTF,TGTGCCAGCAGCTTAGTTGGTGGGACTGGGGCCAACGTCCTGACTTTC
.,TRBV11-3,TRBJ2-7,.,CASSSGAGKPYEQYF,TGTGCCAGCAGCTCAGGAGCAGGGAAGCCCTACGAGCAGTACTTC
.,TRBV19,TRBJ1-2,few,CASSLRTGNYGYTF,TGTGCCAGTAGTCTCAGGACCGGTAACTATGGCTACACCTTC
.,TRBV9,TRBJ1-2,few,CASSEGNSPSYGYTF,TGTGCCAGCAGCGAAGGAAATTCCCCAAGCTATGGCTACACCTTC
TRBD2,TRBV2,TRBJ2-7,few,CASSSSGGAYEQYF,TGTGCCAGCAGCTCTAGCGGGGGGGCCTACGAGCAGTACTTC
TRBD1,TRBV19,TRBJ1-1,few,CASSIFRPGQVEAFF,TGTGCCAGTAGTATTTTCCGCCCGGGACAGGTTGAAGCTTTCTTT
.,TRBV15,TRBJ1-3,.,CATSRVLGGSGNTIYF,TGTGCCACCAGCAGAGTGCTGGGAGGCTCTGGAAACACCATATATTTT
.,TRBV5-1,TRBJ1-6,.,CASSLEGGYNSPLHF,TGCGCCAGCAGCTTGGAAGGAGGATATAATTCACCCCTCCACTTT
.,TRBV7-1,TRBJ2-3,few,CASSLETSTDTQYF,TGTGCCAGCAGCTTGGAAACTAGCACAGATACGCAGTATTTT
.,TRBV11-3,TRBJ2-7,medium-sized,CASSLFLGQRNYEQYF,TGTGCCAGCAGCTTGTTCCTAGGCCAACGTAACTACGAGCAGTACTTC
TRBD2,TRBV25-1,TRBJ2-5,.,CATEDTSGGLQETQYF,TGTGCCACCGAAGACACTAGCGGGGGGCTTCAAGAGACCCAGTACTTC
TRBD2,TRBV5-1,TRBJ2-1,.,CASSLGAGGPDEQFF,TGCGCCAGCAGCTTGGGAGCGGGGGGGCCCGATGAGCAGTTCTTC
.,TRBV11-3,TRBJ1-1,.,CASSPGTDSGTEAFF,TGTGCCAGCAGCCCAGGGACGGATTCAGGCACTGAAGCTTTCTTT